This T cell receptor beta chain was found in a study of blood T cell repertoires in COVID-19. Background on the study: COVID-19 samples collected from the United States, Italy and Spain covered acute and convalescent phases. Nucleic acid was either cDNA or gDNA, and it came from T cells, B-cell-depleted T cells, or PBMCs.

In the original processing: Researchers report that nucleated cell counts were estimated from reference gene primer amplification. Profiling relied on immunoSEQ multiplex PCR, and the TCRdb table lists in-frame clones only, not all of them. V and J calls and clone size are those listed in that table; D and trimming were worked out from the DNA. The sample yields about 200,000 clones, approximately 88% seen once. CDR3 length equals 16 residues. Trimming removed 6 bases from V and 4 bases from J, with 18 bases in between. Germline V CDR1 and CDR2: MNHEY, SMNVEV (reference sequence). The sample was peripheral blood. V usage is TRBV27 and J usage is TRBJ1-4, with D perhaps matching TRBD1 (6 bases). This receptor was obtained from a man in his forties with acute or convalescent COVID-19. The CDR3 loop reads CASSPIPQGLNEKLFF. In DNA, the CDR3 is TGTGCCAGCAGCCCAATCCCACAGGGTCTTAATGAAAAACTGTTTTTT.